This TCR beta chain comes out of a study of human T cells and chemical hapten exposure. Regarding time point: patch test 2, 6 weeks after DPC sensitization. Regarding treatment: therapeutic diphenylcyclopropenone sensitization with weekly scalp DPC. The CDR3 covers 15 residues. The germline V and J ends were trimmed by 0 bases and 4 bases, with 11 bases remaining between them. TCRdb analysed the RACE reads with MiXCR anew, one entry per CDR3 protein. The profile covers some 350,000 distinct CDR3 sequences, with over 6% appearing a single time and around 6% taken by the ten largest. This clonotype has a count of ten or more.

Specimen: whole blood, collected in connection with sensitization to the hapten diphenylcyclopropenone (DPC). The V gene is TRBV12-3 or TRBV12-4, the J gene TRBJ2-3, with D maybe TRBD2 (7 bases). This clonotype was obtained from a young woman with alopecia areata. Some clones in this sample may be carry-over from other donors' samples. This CDR3 is CASSLAGGRADTQYF. CDR3 nucleotide sequence: TGTGCCAGCAGTTTAGCGGGGGGGCGGGCAGATACGCAGTATTTT.